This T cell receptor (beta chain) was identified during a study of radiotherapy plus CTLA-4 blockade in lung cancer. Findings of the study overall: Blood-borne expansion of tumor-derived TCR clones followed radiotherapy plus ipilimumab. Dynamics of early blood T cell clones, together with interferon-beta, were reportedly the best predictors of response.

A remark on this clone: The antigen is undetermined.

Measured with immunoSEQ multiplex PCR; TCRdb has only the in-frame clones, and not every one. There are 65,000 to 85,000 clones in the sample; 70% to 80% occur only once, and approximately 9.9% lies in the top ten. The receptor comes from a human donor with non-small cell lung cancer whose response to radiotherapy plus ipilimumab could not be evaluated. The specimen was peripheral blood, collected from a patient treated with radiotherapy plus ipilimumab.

CDR3 loop: CASTPGTDSPLHF. CDR3 DNA sequence: TGTGCCAGCACCCCCGGGACTGATTCACCCCTCCACTTT. The chain couples TRBV6-5 to TRBJ1-6, with a weak D call TRBD1 (5 bases). Germline values: CDR1 MNHEY, CDR2 SVGAGI. This CDR3 spans 13 amino acids. The germline V and J ends were trimmed by 7 bases and 8 bases, with 12 bases remaining between them.